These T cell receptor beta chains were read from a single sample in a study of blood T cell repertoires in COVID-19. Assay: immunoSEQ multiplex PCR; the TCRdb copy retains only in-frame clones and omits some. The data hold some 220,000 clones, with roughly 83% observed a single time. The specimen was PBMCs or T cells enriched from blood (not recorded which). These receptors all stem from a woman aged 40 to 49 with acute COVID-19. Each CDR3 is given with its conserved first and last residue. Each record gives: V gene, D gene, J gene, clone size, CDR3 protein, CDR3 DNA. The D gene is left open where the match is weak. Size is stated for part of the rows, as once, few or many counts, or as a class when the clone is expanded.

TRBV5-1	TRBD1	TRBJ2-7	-	CASSLVSAGTGTNEQYF	TGCGCCAGCAGCTTGGTATCGGCCGGGACAGGGACCAACGAGCAGTACTTC
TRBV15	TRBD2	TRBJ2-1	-	CATSGVGNSGREQFF	TGTGCCACCAGCGGGGTGGGGAACAGCGGGAGGGAGCAGTTCTTC
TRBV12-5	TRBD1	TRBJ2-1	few	CASGRGQPGNEQFF	TGTGCTAGTGGTAGGGGACAGCCGGGAAATGAGCAGTTCTTC
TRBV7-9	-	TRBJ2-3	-	CASSLGWSVDTDTQYF	TGTGCCAGCAGCTTAGGGTGGTCGGTCGACACAGATACGCAGTATTTT
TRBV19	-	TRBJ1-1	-	CASSPRQASTAFF	TGTGCCAGTTCACCTCGACAGGCGTCGACAGCTTTCTTT
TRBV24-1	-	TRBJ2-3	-	CATSDFGMGADTQYF	TGTGCCACCAGTGATTTCGGGATGGGAGCAGATACGCAGTATTTT
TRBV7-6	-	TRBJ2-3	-	CASSPSWGVLDTQYF	TGTGCCAGCAGCCCCTCTTGGGGGGTACTAGATACGCAGTATTTT
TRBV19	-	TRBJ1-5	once	CASSIIRQSNQPQHF	TGTGCCAGTAGTATCATTCGACAAAGCAATCAGCCCCAGCATTTT
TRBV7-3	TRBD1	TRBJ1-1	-	CASSSVPLGTGNTEAFF	TGTGCCAGCAGCTCCGTACCGCTTGGGACAGGGAACACTGAAGCTTTCTTT
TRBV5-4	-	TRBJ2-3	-	CASSLAGEEYF	TGTGCCAGCAGCTTGGCGGGGGAGGAGTATTTT
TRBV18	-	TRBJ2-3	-	CASSPGAATDTQYF	TGTGCCAGCTCACCGGGGGCTGCTACAGATACGCAGTATTTT
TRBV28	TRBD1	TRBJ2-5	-	CASSLKGQGIETQYF	TGTGCCAGCAGTTTAAAAGGACAGGGAATAGAGACCCAGTACTTC
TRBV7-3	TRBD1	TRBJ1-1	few	CASSPTGGANTEAFF	TGTGCCAGCAGCCCTACAGGGGGCGCGAACACTGAAGCTTTCTTT
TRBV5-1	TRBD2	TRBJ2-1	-	CASSLAATSGGGNEQFF	TGCGCCAGCAGCTTGGCAGCGACTAGCGGGGGGGGCAATGAGCAGTTCTTC
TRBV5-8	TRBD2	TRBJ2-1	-	CASSGTLAGGHLIGYNEQFF	TGTGCCAGCAGCGGGACCCTAGCGGGGGGGCACCTTATCGGCTACAATGAGCAGTTCTTC
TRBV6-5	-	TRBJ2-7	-	CASSYSSTEYYEQYF	TGTGCCAGCAGTTACTCGTCGACAGAGTACTACGAGCAGTACTTC
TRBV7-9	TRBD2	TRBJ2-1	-	CASSLGLAVGNEQFF	TGTGCCAGCAGCTTAGGACTAGCGGTAGGGAATGAGCAGTTCTTC